This T cell receptor beta chain was recovered during a study of T cells in Graves' hyperthyroidism and ophthalmopathy. Per the germline V gene, CDR1 is SGDLS and CDR2 is YYNGEE. This CDR3 is 11 amino acids long. Trimming took off 0 bases at V and 6 bases at J, with 0 bases between the two ends. RNA transcripts provided the source from which TCR beta CDR3 regions were amplified. When the TCR CDR3 underwent first-round RT-PCR, the HTBI primer set was used. One entry per CDR3 protein results from TCRdb running MiXCR on the multiplex PCR reads. The table has around 56,000 distinct CDR3 sequences, approximately 50% seen once. This clonotype has a count of ten or more. As yet, its antigen is unknown. Criteria for exclusion of patients were uncontrolled infection, other autoimmune disease, pregnancy or lactation. Orbital computed tomography, thyroid ultrasound, serum thyroxine and TRAb, and clinical symptoms together informed the diagnoses.

Study results and limitations: A model of 13 V-J pairs discriminated ophthalmopathy from stable hyperthyroidism. Ophthalmopathy onset followed model prediction by a median approximately 5.9 months.

What was sequenced was blood. This chain uses TRBV9 with TRBJ1-4, with D hard to call. The clonotype was recovered from a woman aged 30 to 39 with Graves' ophthalmopathy. The CDR3 loop is CASSVDEKLFF. CDR3 nucleotides: TGTGCCAGCAGCGTAGATGAAAAACTGTTTTTT.